What follows is one T cell receptor beta chain and its context. The assay was immunoSEQ multiplex PCR, and TCRdb's table has in-frame clones only and misses some. This repertoire shows around 160,000 clones, around 75% found once; its top ten account for about 14%. This CDR3 has 13 amino acids. V shed 2 bases and J shed 7 bases, with 10 bases lying between them. Germline assignment: CDR1 SGHKS and CDR2 YYEKEE (reference sequence). These data are taken from a study of blood T cell repertoires in COVID-19. Source material: peripheral blood. The TCR sequence derives from a woman of 80 years or more with acute or convalescent COVID-19. This chain links TRBV5-5 with TRBJ2-1, with D unresolved. The CDR3 sequence is CASSFWRQNEQFF. The CDR3 DNA reads TGTGCCAGCAGCTTCTGGCGGCAAAATGAGCAGTTCTTC.